Listed below are T cell receptor beta chains from one sample, sequenced in a study of T cell responses to AZD1222 COVID-19 vaccine. Only in-frame clones appear in the TCRdb table, and some are missing; sequencing was by immunoSEQ multiplex PCR. The sample shows some 100,000 clones, approximately 90% of them seen only once. The material sequenced was peripheral blood, taken on day 0 of AZD1222 vaccination. The receptors shown here come from an adult in good health. CDR3s include the opening cysteine and the closing phenylalanine or tryptophan. A D gene is named only where the DNA matches it firmly. Clone size is stated in some rows and not others, as once, few, many or a class when expanded.

abundance | j_gene | len | d_gene | v_gene | CDR3nt | CDR3aa
few | TRBJ2-3 | 14 | TRBD1 | TRBV5-1 | TGCGCCAGCAGCGGAGGGACAGGAACAGATACGCAGTATTTT | CASSGGTGTDTQYF
- | TRBJ2-3 | 16 | - | TRBV7-9 | TGTGCCAGCAGCCCACCAAACGTCAGGTCCACAGATACGCAGTATTTT | CASSPPNVRSTDTQYF
- | TRBJ1-1 | 13 | - | TRBV5-4 | TGTGCCAGCAGCCCGGGACGGGACACTGAAGCTTTCTTT | CASSPGRDTEAFF
- | TRBJ1-1 | 14 | - | TRBV7-3 | TGTGCCAGCAGCTCGCGGGGGCCGAACACTGAAGCTTTCTTT | CASSSRGPNTEAFF
- | TRBJ2-1 | 16 | TRBD2 | TRBV19 | TGTGCCAGTAGTATCAGGACTAGCGGGAAAGGTAATGAGCAGTTCTTC | CASSIRTSGKGNEQFF
- | TRBJ1-2 | 14 | - | TRBV7-2 | TGTGCCAGCAGCTTGGATAGACAGTACTATGGCTACACCTTC | CASSLDRQYYGYTF
- | TRBJ2-5 | 14 | - | TRBV7-9 | TGTGCCAGCAGCTCTCTGGGACGAGAAGAGACCCAGTACTTC | CASSSLGREETQYF
- | TRBJ1-2 | 14 | - | TRBV15 | TGTGCCACCAGCAACCGGACAACCCCTAATGGCTACACCTTC | CATSNRTTPNGYTF
- | TRBJ2-2 | 10 | - | TRBV3-1/TRBV3-2 | TGTGCCAGCAAGATAGGGGAGCTGTTTTTT | CASKIGELFF
- | TRBJ1-6 | 13 | - | TRBV6-2/TRBV6-3 | TGTGCCAGCAGTTACGAGAAGGGTTCACCCCTCCACTTT | CASSYEKGSPLHF
- | TRBJ2-7 | 17 | - | TRBV7-9 | TGTGCCAGCAGCTTGGTGCAGGGAATCGACCACTCCTACGAGCAGTACTTC | CASSLVQGIDHSYEQYF
- | TRBJ1-2 | 17 | - | TRBV19 | TGTGCCAGTAGTTTTTTGGACCGTCGCGCCCGAAATTATGGCTACACCTTC | CASSFLDRRARNYGYTF
once | TRBJ1-2 | 13 | TRBD1 | TRBV7-9 | TGTGCCAGCAGCCTCGGACAGGGGGGTGGCTACACCTTC | CASSLGQGGGYTF
- | TRBJ1-6 | 14 | - | TRBV18 | TGTGCCAGCTCGTCAAGGTTGGGGGATTCACCCCTCCACTTT | CASSSRLGDSPLHF
- | TRBJ2-5 | 14 | - | TRBV18 | TGTGCCAGCTCACCACTCGGCCCTCAAGAGACCCAGTACTTC | CASSPLGPQETQYF
- | TRBJ1-2 | 13 | - | TRBV27 | TGTGCCAGCAGTTTACGTGGTTTGAGGGGCTACACCTTC | CASSLRGLRGYTF
few | TRBJ1-2 | 14 | - | TRBV6-5 | TGTGCCAGCACCTTACAGGACCCGCTCTATGGCTACACCTTC | CASTLQDPLYGYTF
- | TRBJ1-1 | 16 | TRBD1 | TRBV23-1 | TGCGCCAGCAGTCAGACCAGGACAGGGGAGTTCGCTGAAGCTTTCTTT | CASSQTRTGEFAEAFF
- | TRBJ2-1 | 14 | - | TRBV18 | TGTGCCAGCTCACCACGGGCACGGACTAATGAGCAGTTCTTC | CASSPRARTNEQFF
- | TRBJ1-1 | 13 | - | TRBV5-1 | TGCGCCAGCAGCGACGCGGGGAACACTGAAGCTTTCTTT | CASSDAGNTEAFF
- | TRBJ2-2 | 13 | - | TRBV18 | TGTGCCAGCTCACCACGGGGCACCGGGGAGCTGTTTTTT | CASSPRGTGELFF
once | TRBJ2-1 | 16 | - | TRBV27 | TGTGCCAGCAGTTTATACCCGAGTGCCTCCTACAATGAGCAGTTCTTC | CASSLYPSASYNEQFF
- | TRBJ2-1 | 15 | - | TRBV6-2/TRBV6-3 | TGTGCCAGCAGTCTAGGCCCGAGCTCCTACAATGAGCAGTTCTTC | CASSLGPSSYNEQFF
- | TRBJ1-4 | 15 | TRBD1 | TRBV10-3 | TGTGCCATCAGTGAGGGGGACAGGGACTTTGAAAAACTGTTTTTT | CAISEGDRDFEKLFF
- | TRBJ1-6 | 18 | - | TRBV6-1 | TGTGCCAGCAGTGAAGGGTTGGGGCAGGGGATAAGGAATTCACCCCTCCACTTT | CASSEGLGQGIRNSPLHF
- | TRBJ1-4 | 15 | TRBD1 | TRBV5-1 | TGCGCCAGCAGCTTGGGGGGACAGGGGGTTGAAAAACTGTTTTTT | CASSLGGQGVEKLFF
- | TRBJ1-5 | 16 | TRBD1 | TRBV7-2 | TGTGCCAGCAGCGCAGGGGGGACAGGGGTCAATCAGCCCCAGCATTTT | CASSAGGTGVNQPQHF
- | TRBJ2-7 | 18 | - | TRBV3-1/TRBV3-2 | TGTGCCAGCAGCCAAGTGGCCGCAGGGATCCCCCCGCTTTACGAGCAGTACTTC | CASSQVAAGIPPLYEQYF
- | TRBJ1-2 | 14 | - | TRBV9 | TGTGCCAGCAGCGTAGAACCCGGGTTGGGAGGCTACACCTTC | CASSVEPGLGGYTF
- | TRBJ2-1 | 15 | TRBD2 | TRBV11-2 | TGTGCCAGCAGCTTCGGGACTAGCGGGAGGGCCATGCGGTTCTTC | CASSFGTSGRAMRFF
- | TRBJ1-1 | 13 | - | TRBV11-2 | TGTGCCAGCAGCACCCGACAAGCCACTGAAGCTTTCTTT | CASSTRQATEAFF
- | TRBJ2-7 | 14 | - | TRBV18 | TGTGCCAGCTCAGCACCCCAGGGTGGGTACGAGCAGTACTTC | CASSAPQGGYEQYF
few | TRBJ1-6 | 14 | - | TRBV3-1/TRBV3-2 | TGTGCCAGCAGCCCACAAACGGTGGGTTCACCCCTCCACTTT | CASSPQTVGSPLHF
- | TRBJ1-1 | 15 | - | TRBV10-3 | TGTGCCATCAGCCCGAATGGGGGGCAGGACACTGAAGCTTTCTTT | CAISPNGGQDTEAFF
- | TRBJ2-3 | 14 | - | TRBV5-1 | TGCGCCAGCCAGAACTCAGCTAGCACAGATACGCAGTATTTT | CASQNSASTDTQYF
- | TRBJ1-6 | 16 | - | TRBV18 | TGTGCCAGCTCTCCCAGACACGTTTCGGGGAATTCACCCCTCCACTTT | CASSPRHVSGNSPLHF
- | TRBJ2-1 | 13 | - | TRBV9 | TGTGCCAGCAGCGTAGCGAATTACAATGAGCAGTTCTTC | CASSVANYNEQFF
- | TRBJ1-1 | 13 | TRBD1 | TRBV12-5 | TGTGCTAGTGTTCTCGACAGGGGGCGGCGAGCTTTCTTT | CASVLDRGRRAFF
- | TRBJ2-5 | 13 | - | TRBV19 | TGTGCCAGTAGTCCACCAGGGGGGGAGACCCAGTACTTC | CASSPPGGETQYF
- | TRBJ1-5 | 13 | - | TRBV27 | TGTGCCAGCAGTCTGGCCCGTAAGCAGCCCCAGCATTTT | CASSLARKQPQHF
- | TRBJ1-2 | 14 | - | TRBV7-8 | TGTGCCAGCAGCCTCCGGGGGTCCAACTATGGCTACACCTTC | CASSLRGSNYGYTF
few | TRBJ2-3 | 16 | TRBD2 | TRBV5-1 | TGCGCCAGCAGCTGGGCGTTACGGGGGGGCACAGATACGCAGTATTTT | CASSWALRGGTDTQYF
- | TRBJ2-3 | 14 | - | TRBV27 | TGTGCCAGCACCCCATGGAGCGGGACAGATACGCAGTATTTT | CASTPWSGTDTQYF
- | TRBJ1-2 | 15 | - | TRBV19 | TGTGCCAGTAGTCCCTCTGGATGGGGGGGCTATGGCTACACCTTC | CASSPSGWGGYGYTF
once | TRBJ2-2 | 14 | - | TRBV7-6 | TGTGCCAGCAGCTTAGAGGCTGGCACCGGGGAGCTGTTTTTT | CASSLEAGTGELFF